These T cell receptor beta chains were read from a single sample in a study of OX40 agonist ivuxolimab in advanced cancers. This table comes from immunoSEQ multiplex PCR, and its TCRdb copy is limited to in-frame clones, with some not included. Here the sample spans roughly 34,000 clones, 84% being singletons. The starting material was CD4+ or CD8+ T cells sorted from blood, obtained in a trial of the OX40 agonist ivuxolimab. The receptors originated from an adult with an advanced solid tumor such as melanoma, head and neck, liver or kidney cancer. The CDR3 runs from the conserved cysteine through the conserved F or W. The D gene is left open where the match is weak. Some rows have no size entry. The others give once, few or many, or a class for an expanded clone.

CDR3 DNA,CDR3 protein,D gene,clone size,J gene,V gene
TGTGCCAGTAGTTTCCCTTTACTACCTGAAAAACTGTTTTTT,CASSFPLLPEKLFF,NA,NA,TRBJ1-4,TRBV19
TGCAGCGTTGAGTCCCCACCAGGGTTCGCCACTGAAGCTTTCTTT,CSVESPPGFATEAFF,NA,NA,TRBJ1-1,TRBV29-1
TGTGCCACCACCCCCGGGACAGGGGATGTAGAGACCCAGTACTTC,CATTPGTGDVETQYF,TRBD1,NA,TRBJ2-5,TRBV25-1
TGTGCCTGGAGTGTGACTCTGTGGGGTCAAACCAGCACAGATACGCAGTATTTT,CAWSVTLWGQTSTDTQYF,NA,NA,TRBJ2-3,TRBV30
TGTGCCAGTAGCCACAATTCGGACAACACTGAAGCTTTCTTT,CASSHNSDNTEAFF,NA,NA,TRBJ1-1,TRBV19
TGTGCCAGCTCTGGGTCGAGGACAGGGTTTGACGAGCAGTACTTC,CASSGSRTGFDEQYF,TRBD1,NA,TRBJ2-7,TRBV7-2
TGTGCCAGCAGTGAAGCGTGGACAGGGCAAGAGACCCAGTACTTC,CASSEAWTGQETQYF,TRBD1,NA,TRBJ2-5,TRBV2
TGTGCCGGGTCAGGGGGCGACTATGGCTACACCTTC,CAGSGGDYGYTF,TRBD1,NA,TRBJ1-2,TRBV30
TGCGCCAGCAGTCCCCCGGGGGCTGAAGCTTTCTTT,CASSPPGAEAFF,NA,NA,TRBJ1-1,TRBV5-1
TGTGCCATCAGTGGGAGCGGGGGGGCGTCAGATACGCAGTATTTT,CAISGSGGASDTQYF,TRBD2,NA,TRBJ2-3,TRBV10-3
TGTGCCAGTAGCCAAGGGGGGTTGGGCACTGAAGCTTTCTTT,CASSQGGLGTEAFF,NA,once,TRBJ1-1,TRBV19
TGTGCCAGCAGTAGCGCGGAGGACAGGGGCCATGAGCAGTTCTTC,CASSSAEDRGHEQFF,TRBD1,NA,TRBJ2-1,TRBV11-3
TGTGCCAGCAGTGACTCGGGCAATGAGCAGTTCTTC,CASSDSGNEQFF,NA,NA,TRBJ2-1,TRBV9
TGTGCCAGCAGCGTGGCCGGGACTAGTCTCGCCAATGAGCAGTTCTTC,CASSVAGTSLANEQFF,TRBD2,NA,TRBJ2-1,TRBV9
TGTGCCAGCAGTTTTTCCGGGACACTCTCCTACGAGCAGTACTTC,CASSFSGTLSYEQYF,NA,NA,TRBJ2-7,TRBV27
TGTGCCAGCAGTTCGGGGGAGGGTAGGGCAGATACGCAGTATTTT,CASSSGEGRADTQYF,TRBD2,NA,TRBJ2-3,TRBV28